Each of the 32 T cell receptor beta chains below was sequenced from the same sample in a study of CD8 T cells in Susac syndrome. Reverse transcription of roughly 0.45 to 1 ug RNA used random hexamers. TCRdb re-analysed the immunoSEQ multiplex PCR reads in MiXCR, keeping a single row per CDR3 protein. The sample lists 110,000 to 150,000 distinct CDR3 sequences, 94% occurring once. Material: CD8+ T cells from PBMCs. These receptors originate from a human donor in good health.

The V and J genes are TRBV13 and TRBJ2-2, with 8 bases lining up with TRBD1. V was pared by 5 bases and J by 7 bases, with 9 bases of the junction left unmatched. The CDR3 consists of 15 residues. The germline V gene encodes CDR1 PRHDT and CDR2 FYEKMQ (reference sequence). The CDR3 here is CASSVDRVGSGELFF. As DNA, the CDR3 is TGTGCCAGCAGCGTGGACAGGGTGGGAAGCGGGGAGCTGTTTTTT.

This clonotype was seen more than once but under ten times. This chain uses TRBV27 with TRBJ2-7, with no clear D. Germline loops: CDR1 MNHEY, CDR2 SMNVEV (reference sequence). V was shortened by 6 bases and J by 0 bases, with 9 bases between the two germline ends. This CDR3 has 13 residues. CDR3 region: CASSVASSYEQYF. As DNA, the CDR3 is TGTGCCAGCAGCGTGGCTAGCTCCTACGAGCAGTACTTC.

V and J are TRBV6-5 and TRBJ2-1, with 10 bases fitting TRBD2. The CDR3 is 11 residues long. The germline V gene has CDR1 MNHEY and CDR2 SVGAGI. After removal of 8 bases from V and 10 bases from J, the junction contained 2 bases not matched to a gene. This chain's CDR3 is CASRGLAEQFF. CDR3 coding DNA: TGTGCCAGCCGGGGACTAGCGGAGCAGTTCTTC.

The chain uses TRBV19 and TRBJ2-7, with D unresolved. The CDR3 spans 13 residues. The V gene's germline CDR1 is LNHDA and CDR2 SQIVND (reference sequence). V shed 3 bases and J shed 4 bases, with 10 bases lying between them. In DNA, the CDR3 is TGTGCCAGTAGTATCAAGGCAGAGTACGAGCAGTACTTC. Residues: CASSIKAEYEQYF.

The V call is TRBV7-2, the J call TRBJ2-7; tentatively, D is TRBD2 (6 bases). Per the germline V gene, CDR1 is SGHTA and CDR2 is FQGNSA. There are 14 residues in the CDR3. Trimming removed 2 bases at V and 2 bases at J, with 10 bases between. The CDR3 DNA follows: TGTGCCAGCAGCTTATCGGGCGGGGCCTACGAGCAGTACTTC. Translating gives CASSLSGGAYEQYF.

CDR3: CASSLVGTGDYEQYF. As DNA, the CDR3 is TGTGCCAGCAGTTTAGTAGGGACAGGGGACTACGAGCAGTACTTC. V is TRBV27 and J is TRBJ2-7, with 10 positions matching TRBD1. CDR3 length equals 15 residues. Germline V gene sequence: CDR1 MNHEY, CDR2 SMNVEV (reference sequence). The V and J ends lost 2 bases and 3 bases, in that order; junction bases with no gene match: 4.

V and J are TRBV20-1 and TRBJ2-7; D unresolved. The germline V and J ends were trimmed by 3 bases and 3 bases, with 6 bases remaining between them. CDR1 is DFQATT, CDR2 SNEGSKA, per germline (reference sequence). The CDR3 consists of 11 residues. CDR3: CSARDLYEQYF. Written as DNA, the CDR3 is TGCAGTGCTAGGGACCTCTACGAGCAGTACTTC.

The V call is TRBV27, the J call TRBJ1-2; TRBD1 might be the D (6 bases). Germline CDR1 reads MNHEY; CDR2 reads SMNVEV (reference sequence). The CDR3 is 14 amino acids. Trimming cost V 5 bases and J 7 bases, with 17 bases left between them. CDR3 nucleotide sequence: TGTGCCAGCAGTCCCCTCCAGGGGTTGGTTGGCTACACCTTC. As protein: CASSPLQGLVGYTF.

The chain recombines TRBV11-2 with TRBJ1-2; D is undetermined. The CDR3 extends over 13 amino acids. V shed 5 bases and J shed 8 bases, with 15 bases lying between them. The germline gives CDR1 SGHAT, CDR2 FQNNGV. The CDR3, as DNA: TGTGCCAGCAGCAATCGGTCCCCCTACGGCTACACCTTC. Translation: CASSNRSPYGYTF.

The V call is TRBV15, the J call TRBJ2-1; 9 bases match TRBD2. The CDR3 runs 15 residues. The V segment lost 3 bases and the J segment 3 bases; nucleotides outside the gene matches: 3. Germline values: CDR1 LNHNV, CDR2 YYDKDF (reference sequence). The CDR3 bases are TGTGCCACCAGCAGGCTAGCGGGGCTCTACAATGAGCAGTTCTTC. Its translation: CATSRLAGLYNEQFF.

The genes are TRBV20-1 and TRBJ2-5, with D perhaps matching TRBD1 or TRBD2 (5 bases each). The CDR3 length is 16 residues. The germline V gene has CDR1 DFQATT and CDR2 SNEGSKA (reference sequence). V lost 0 bases and J 5 bases, leaving 19 bases between the germline ends. CDR3 region: CSARDRDSLGEETQYF. The DNA for the CDR3 is TGCAGTGCTAGAGATCGCGACAGTTTAGGGGAGGAGACCCAGTACTTC.

V and J are TRBV27 and TRBJ2-1, with D perhaps being TRBD1 or TRBD2 (5 bases each). V was shortened by 7 bases and J by 0 bases, with 16 bases between the two germline ends. The CDR3 is 16 residues long. Germline CDR1 reads MNHEY; CDR2 reads SMNVEV (reference sequence). CDR3 protein: CASILRAGSSYNEQFF. For the CDR3, the DNA is TGTGCCAGCATCCTGCGGGCAGGGTCCTCCTACAATGAGCAGTTCTTC.

The chain combines TRBV12-3 or TRBV12-4 with TRBJ1-2; possible D gene TRBD1, 5 bases. The length of the CDR3 is 13 residues. With 7 bases removed from V and 8 bases from J, the gap between germline ends came to 17 bases. The CDR3 coding sequence is TGTGCCAGCACCTTGGGGGTTTTCTACGGCTACACCTTC. This sequence encodes CASTLGVFYGYTF.

This sequence joins TRBV28 and TRBJ2-6; no firm D call. The CDR3 has 17 amino acids. Germline CDR1 MDHEN, CDR2 SYDVKM. V was shortened by 0 bases and J by 0 bases, with 9 bases between the two germline ends. The CDR3 protein is CASSLWDGHSGANVLTF. CDR3 in DNA: TGTGCCAGCAGTTTATGGGACGGCCACTCTGGGGCCAACGTCCTGACTTTC.

The J gene is TRBJ2-6, the V gene TRBV27; 11 bases map to TRBD1. CDR3 length equals 15 residues. Losses at the gene ends were 5 bases for V and 13 bases for J; bases not matched to a gene: 10. Germline V CDR1 and CDR2: MNHEY, SMNVEV (reference sequence). The CDR3 region is CASSPEAGTGGVLTF. CDR3 nucleotides: TGTGCCAGCAGTCCAGAGGCCGGGACAGGGGGAGTCCTGACTTTC.

The V call is TRBV29-1, the J call TRBJ2-1; 13 nucleotides align to TRBD2. V shed 4 bases and J 8 bases; nucleotides not matched to a gene: 11. The germline V gene has CDR1 SQVTM and CDR2 ANQGSEA. The CDR3 runs to 16 residues. The CDR3 coding sequence is TGCAGCGTTGTAGGACTAGCGGGAGAGTATCAGGATGAGCAGTTCTTC. Amino acid sequence: CSVVGLAGEYQDEQFF.

The rearrangement joins TRBV30 to TRBJ1-5, with D possibly being TRBD1 (6 bases). Germline loops: CDR1 GTSNPN, CDR2 SVGIG (reference sequence). This CDR3 spans 15 amino acids. The V and J ends lost 0 bases and 3 bases respectively, with 12 bases between them. The CDR3 DNA reads TGTGCCTGGAGTGTACCAGGGGTATTCAATCAGCCCCAGCATTTT. This sequence encodes CAWSVPGVFNQPQHF.

This chain connects TRBV27 to TRBJ2-7, with D possibly called TRBD1 or TRBD2 (6 bases each). V was pared by 2 bases and J by 3 bases, with 14 bases between. The CDR3 has 15 residues. Germline-derived CDR1 and CDR2 are MNHEY and SMNVEV (reference sequence). The DNA of the CDR3 is TGTGCCAGCAGTTTACGTGGAGGGGGGTTCTACGAGCAGTACTTC. This sequence encodes CASSLRGGGFYEQYF.

The chain recombines TRBV28 with TRBJ1-2, with D unresolved. CDR3 length: 16 residues. CDR1 and CDR2 (germline): MDHEN, SYDVKM. V dropped 4 bases and J dropped 4 bases, with 19 bases sitting between them. The chain's CDR3 is CASSSPPPGWGYGYTF. The CDR3 nucleotides read TGTGCCAGCAGTTCCCCTCCTCCCGGGTGGGGCTATGGCTACACCTTC.

The chain links TRBV20-1 to TRBJ2-3; the D is unclear. CDR1 and CDR2 (germline): DFQATT, SNEGSKA (reference sequence). The CDR3 spans 15 residues. The V end was cut by 0 bases, the J end by 5 bases, with 15 bases between. The CDR3: CSAREAHALGDTQYF. The DNA of the CDR3 is TGCAGTGCTAGAGAGGCCCATGCTTTGGGAGATACGCAGTATTTT.

V and J are TRBV29-1 and TRBJ2-2, with D perhaps TRBD2 (6 bases). The CDR3 is made up of 15 amino acids. Trimming left V 0 bases short and J 1 base short, with 9 bases between. Germline V CDR1 and CDR2: SQVTM, ANQGSEA. CDR3 loop: CSVEERDLNTGELFF. Here the CDR3 DNA reads TGCAGCGTTGAAGAGCGGGACTTGAACACCGGGGAGCTGTTTTTT.

The chain is built from TRBV30 and TRBJ2-3; TRBD2 agrees at 10 bases. This CDR3 is built from 15 residues. Per germline, CDR1 GTSNPN and CDR2 SVGIG (reference sequence). V shed 0 bases and J 6 bases; nucleotides not matched to a gene: 6. CDR3 amino acids: CAWSVLAGGSDTQYF. The CDR3, as DNA: TGTGCCTGGAGTGTCTTAGCGGGAGGATCGGATACGCAGTATTTT.

The chain uses TRBV29-1 and TRBJ1-2, with D unclear. CDR1 SQVTM and CDR2 ANQGSEA come from the germline V gene. This CDR3 contains 10 residues. V lost 7 bases and J 8 bases, leaving 11 bases between the germline ends. The CDR3: CSDVTGGYTF. CDR3 nucleotide sequence: TGCAGCGACGTGACGGGCGGCTACACCTTC. Looking up the rest from reference TRBV29-1 and TRBJ1-2 gives the full variable domain: SAVISQKPSRDICQRGTSLTIQCQVDSQVTMMFWYRQQPGQSLTLIATANQGSEATYESGFVIDKFPISRPNLTFSTLTVSNMSPEDSSIYLCSDVTGGYTFGSGTRLTVV.

V and J are TRBV30 and TRBJ2-7, with no clear D. V was pared by 7 bases and J by 7 bases, with 11 bases between. The germline V gene has CDR1 GTSNPN and CDR2 SVGIG (reference sequence). The CDR3 contains 10 residues. The CDR3 sequence is CALESLEQYF. CDR3 sequence (DNA): TGTGCCTTGGAATCTCTGGAGCAGTACTTC.

The chain employs TRBV28 and TRBJ2-7, with 7 bases fitting TRBD2. J gave up 3 bases and V 5 bases, and 4 bases lay outside the gene matches. The CDR3 has 13 residues. The V gene's germline CDR1 is MDHEN and CDR2 SYDVKM. CDR3 DNA sequence: TGTGCCAGCAGTCCCGGGACTATCTACGAGCAGTACTTC. Residues: CASSPGTIYEQYF.

Only a few counts were recorded for this clonotype. CDR3 sequence: CASSVGKNTEAFF. CDR3 DNA sequence: TGTGCCAGCAGCGTTGGGAAGAACACTGAAGCTTTCTTT. V is TRBV9 and J is TRBJ1-1; no reliable D call. The CDR3 is made up of 13 amino acids. CDR1 and CDR2 from the germline V gene are SGDLS and YYNGEE. Deletions cut 2 bases from V and 1 base from J, with 6 bases between.

This sequence joins TRBV7-9 and TRBJ1-2; D unclear. The germline V and J ends were trimmed by 4 bases and 4 bases, with 10 bases remaining between them. CDR1 and CDR2 from the germline V gene are SEHNR and FQNEAQ (reference sequence). The CDR3 contains 13 residues. DNA of the CDR3: TGTGCCAGCAGCTCTCACAGCCTCTATGGCTACACCTTC. Translation: CASSSHSLYGYTF.

The chain carries TRBV27 and TRBJ1-1, with 7 bases identical to TRBD1. The CDR3 totals 15 residues. Germline lookup yields CDR1 MNHEY and CDR2 SMNVEV (reference sequence). The junction had 4 bases not matched to a gene; V was cut back by 1 base and J by 2 bases. CDR3 DNA sequence: TGTGCCAGCAGTTTATTCTACAGGGGTAACACTGAAGCTTTCTTT. Amino acids: CASSLFYRGNTEAFF.

V and J are TRBV25-1 and TRBJ2-2; no definite D call. Germline loops: CDR1 MGHDK, CDR2 SYGVNS. V was cut by 4 bases and J by 1 base, with 4 bases left in between. CDR3 size: 13 residues. CDR3 sequence reads: CASSAQNTGELFF. The CDR3 DNA sequence: TGTGCCAGCAGTGCACAGAACACCGGGGAGCTGTTTTTT.

The chain combines TRBV12-3 or TRBV12-4 with TRBJ2-1, with D possibly matching TRBD2 (6 bases). The V gene lost 8 bases and the J gene lost 6 bases, with 8 bases spanning the gap. The CDR3 length is 11 residues. CDR3 in amino acids: CASVGSNEQFF. The CDR3 DNA reads as TGTGCCAGCGTCGGGAGCAATGAGCAGTTCTTC.

The rearrangement joins TRBV7-8 to TRBJ2-5, with D possibly called TRBD1 or TRBD2 (9 bases each). Germline V gives CDR1 SGHVS, CDR2 FQNEAQ. This CDR3 has 17 amino acids. The V gene lost 0 bases and the J gene lost 4 bases, with 18 bases spanning the gap. The DNA for the CDR3 is TGTGCCAGCAGCTTAGCGCGGGGGGGACAGGGAGGAGAGACCCAGTACTTC. Translated: CASSLARGGQGGETQYF.

The rearrangement uses TRBV6-5 and TRBJ1-1; D uncertain. V was pared by 5 bases and J by 0 bases, with 13 bases between. This CDR3 is built from 15 residues. Germline CDR1 and CDR2: MNHEY and SVGAGI. The CDR3 DNA follows: TGTGCCAGCAGTCGGAAACGGTTCATGAACACTGAAGCTTTCTTT. Translation: CASSRKRFMNTEAFF.